This T cell receptor beta chain was sequenced during a study of T cell repertoires in ileal Crohn's disease. Assay: immunoSEQ multiplex PCR; the TCRdb copy retains only in-frame clones and omits some. This sample yields under 15,000 clones, of which approximately 78% are seen a single time; roughly a tenth belongs to the top ten. Stated time point: neoterminal ileum biopsy at postoperative endoscopy, about 6 months after surgery. Included were adult ileal or ileocolonic Crohn's patients indicated for ileocolonic resection. This clonotype was obtained from an adult with Crohn's disease. Specimen: ileal tissue.

The CDR3 reads CASSRTSSTDTQYF. CDR3 bases: TGTGCCAGCTCCCGGACTAGCTCCACAGATACGCAGTATTTT. The chain recombines TRBV18 with TRBJ2-3, with 8 bases lining up with TRBD2. V dropped 6 bases and J dropped 2; count of bases not matched to a gene: 4. The CDR3 totals 14 residues. CDR1 is KGHSH, CDR2 LQKENI, per germline.